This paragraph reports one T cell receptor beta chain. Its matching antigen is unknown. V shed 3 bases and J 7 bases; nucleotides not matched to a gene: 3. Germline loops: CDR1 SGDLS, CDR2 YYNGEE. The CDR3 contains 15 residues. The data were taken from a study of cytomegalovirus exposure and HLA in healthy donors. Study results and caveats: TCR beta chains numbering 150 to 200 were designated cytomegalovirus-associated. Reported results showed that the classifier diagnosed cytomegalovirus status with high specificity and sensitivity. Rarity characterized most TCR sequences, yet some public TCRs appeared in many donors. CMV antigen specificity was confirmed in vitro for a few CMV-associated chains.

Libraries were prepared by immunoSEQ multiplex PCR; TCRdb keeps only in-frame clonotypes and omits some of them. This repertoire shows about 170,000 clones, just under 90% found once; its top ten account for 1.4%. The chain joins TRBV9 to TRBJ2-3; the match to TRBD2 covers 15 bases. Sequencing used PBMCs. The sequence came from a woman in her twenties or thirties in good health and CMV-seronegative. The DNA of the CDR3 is TGTGCCAGCAGCGGGGGGACTAGCGGGGGGTATACGCAGTATTTT. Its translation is CASSGGTSGGYTQYF.